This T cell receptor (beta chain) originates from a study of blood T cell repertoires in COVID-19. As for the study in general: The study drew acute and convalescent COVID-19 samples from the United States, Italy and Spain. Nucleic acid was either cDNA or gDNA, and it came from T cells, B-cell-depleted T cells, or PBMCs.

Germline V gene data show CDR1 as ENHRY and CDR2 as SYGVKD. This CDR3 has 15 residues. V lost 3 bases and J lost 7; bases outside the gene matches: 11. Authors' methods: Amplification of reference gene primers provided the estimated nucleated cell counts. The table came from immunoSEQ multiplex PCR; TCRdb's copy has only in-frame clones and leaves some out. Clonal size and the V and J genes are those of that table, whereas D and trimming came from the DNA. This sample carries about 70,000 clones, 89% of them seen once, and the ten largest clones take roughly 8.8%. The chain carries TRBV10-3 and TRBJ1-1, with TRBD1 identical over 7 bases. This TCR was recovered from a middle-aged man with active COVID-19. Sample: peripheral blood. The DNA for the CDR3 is TGTGCCATCAGTGACCTTCGACAGGGTTTTGGTGAAGCTTTCTTT. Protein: CAISDLRQGFGEAFF.